The table lists the clone carrying this TCR beta chain with many counts. This record comes from a study of neurological immune-mediated disorders. 5'RACE with 10-nucleotide random UMIs generated the cDNA. TCRdb re-analysed the 5' RACE reads in MiXCR, keeping a single row per CDR3 protein. The data hold approximately 100,000 distinct CDR3 sequences, with 3% to 4.5% observed a single time. This CDR3 region has 13 residues. Germline CDR1 is WSHSY and CDR2 is SAAADI. V lost 6 bases, J lost 2 bases, and 10 bases lay in between. The sequenced material came from PBMCs. The TCR sequence derives from a young woman with multiple sclerosis. J is TRBJ1-2 and V is TRBV10-2, with TRBD1 as a possible D gene (6 bases). The CDR3 loop reads CASRDGQNYGYTF. CDR3 DNA sequence: TGCGCCAGCAGAGATGGACAGAACTATGGCTACACCTTC.